This T cell receptor (beta chain) emerged from a study of T cell changes during pregnancy in multiple sclerosis. Looked up from germline, CDR1 is SGHAT and CDR2 is FQNNGV. V gave up 5 bases and J gave up 1 base, with 8 bases separating them. The CDR3 covers 13 residues. This clone has a handful of counts. Sequenced by immunoSEQ multiplex PCR; TCRdb stores in-frame clones only, minus some. The data hold roughly 59,000 clones, with around 91% observed a single time. The sequences come from peripheral blood, collected in the third trimester of pregnancy. The sequence came from a female donor in good health, enrolled as a control in a pregnancy study. The J gene is TRBJ1-2, the V gene TRBV11-2; the D gene is possibly TRBD1 (6 bases). The CDR3 DNA is TGTGCCAGCAGCCCGGACAGTAACTATGGCTACACCTTC. It specifies CASSPDSNYGYTF.